One and the same sample provided the 27 T cell receptor beta chains below, sequenced in a study of neurological immune-mediated disorders. Each CDR3 protein is one row after TCRdb ran MiXCR on the 5' RACE reads. Among roughly 56,000 distinct CDR3 sequences listed, over 10% were seen once. Sample: PBMCs. Receptors were obtained from a man aged 55 to 69 in good health.

This clonotype was observed many times. The chain has TRBV24-1 and TRBJ2-2; no reliable D call. The CDR3 is 14 residues long. V was shortened by 5 bases and J by 5 bases, with 11 bases between the two germline ends. Germline lookup yields CDR1 KGHDR and CDR2 SFDVKD. The CDR3 bases are TGTGCCACCAGTGCTCCTGCAGAAACCGGGGAGCTGTTTTTT. Translated, it gives CATSAPAETGELFF.

Ten or more counts support this clonotype. The V call is TRBV12-3 or TRBV12-4, the J call TRBJ1-3; D unresolved. V lost 5 bases and J lost 0, with 17 bases in between. This CDR3 comprises 17 residues. The CDR3 loop reads CASSTLTGTFSGNTIYF. CDR3 DNA: TGTGCCAGCAGTACGCTGACCGGTACCTTCTCTGGAAACACCATATATTTT.

This clonotype was counted many times. The genes are TRBV18 and TRBJ1-5; 7 positions match TRBD1. Germline V lookup: CDR1 KGHSH, CDR2 LQKENI. Trimming at V came to 2 bases and at J to 7 bases, leaving 5 bases not matched to a gene. The CDR3 covers 14 residues. In DNA form, the CDR3 reads TGTGCCAGCTCACCATCGGCAGGGGGGCAGCCCCAGCATTTT. It yields the protein CASSPSAGGQPQHF.

Ten or more counts support this clonotype. The chain combines TRBV7-9 with TRBJ2-5; no clear D gene. V was shortened by 1 base and J by 0 bases, with 9 bases between the two germline ends. This CDR3 is built from 15 residues. The germline V gene has CDR1 SEHNR and CDR2 FQNEAQ (reference sequence). The CDR3 nucleotides are TGTGCCAGCAGCTTAGGGGTCGCCGACCAAGAGACCCAGTACTTC. Amino acids: CASSLGVADQETQYF.

This clonotype was picked up many times. The chain uses TRBV20-1 and TRBJ1-1; unclear D gene. The CDR3 is 14 amino acids. Trimming stripped 5 bases from V and 0 bases from J, with 13 bases between. The germline V gene encodes CDR1 DFQATT and CDR2 SNEGSKA (reference sequence). This CDR3 is CSALFGLLNTEAFF. Written as DNA, the CDR3 is TGCAGTGCTTTGTTCGGGCTTTTGAACACTGAAGCTTTCTTT.

V and J are TRBV19 and TRBJ1-2, with D unclear. Looked up from germline, CDR1 is LNHDA and CDR2 is SQIVND (reference sequence). V was clipped by 5 bases and J by 5 bases, with 15 bases between them. This CDR3 spans 14 amino acids. The CDR3 region has the DNA TGTGCCAGTAGTGTTTTGGGAGAACCTTATGGCTACACCTTC. This translates into CASSVLGEPYGYTF.

This clonotype was seen ten or more times. J is TRBJ2-2 and V is TRBV20-1; TRBD2 is a possible D gene (7 bases). This CDR3 has 16 amino acids. V was shortened by 6 bases and J by 4 bases, with 21 bases between the two germline ends. Per the germline V gene, CDR1 is DFQATT and CDR2 is SNEGSKA (reference sequence). The CDR3 protein is CSAKSRGGASTGELFF. CDR3 bases: TGCAGTGCCAAGTCGAGAGGGGGGGCCTCCACCGGGGAGCTGTTTTTT.

This clonotype was recorded at least ten times. V usage is TRBV5-5 and J usage is TRBJ2-7; 7 bases are a match to TRBD1. CDR3 size: 14 residues. CDR1 and CDR2 (germline): SGHKS, YYEKEE (reference sequence). With 0 bases clipped from V and 8 bases from J, the junction kept 8 bases outside the gene matches. The CDR3 here is CASSLEGQPLQQYF. The DNA for the CDR3 is TGTGCCAGCAGCTTGGAGGGACAGCCTCTTCAGCAGTACTTC.

This clonotype was counted at least ten times. The rearrangement links TRBV20-1 to TRBJ2-7; D remains ambiguous. Trimming shortened V by 0 bases and J by 2 bases, and 8 bases separated the two germline ends. CDR1 and CDR2 from the germline V gene are DFQATT and SNEGSKA (reference sequence). The CDR3 runs 13 residues. The CDR3 DNA sequence: TGCAGTGCTAGAGATGGACGGGCCTACGAGCAGTACTTC. This encodes CSARDGRAYEQYF.

This chain connects TRBV6-5 to TRBJ2-5; no clear D. This CDR3 has 12 amino acids. Trimming stripped 7 bases from V and 4 bases from J, with 10 bases between. Germline CDR1 and CDR2: MNHEY and SVGAGI. Here the CDR3 reads CASTVTGETQYF. The CDR3 coding sequence is TGTGCCAGCACCGTGACGGGAGAGACCCAGTACTTC.

V and J are TRBV7-8 and TRBJ2-3; D tentatively reads TRBD1 or TRBD2 (7 bases each). Trimming stripped 9 bases from V and 9 bases from J, with 25 bases between. The CDR3 loop spans 15 amino acids. Looked up from germline, CDR1 is SGHVS and CDR2 is FQNEAQ. This CDR3 is CARSLTREGAGTQYF. CDR3 in DNA: TGTGCCAGAAGCCTTACTAGGGAGGGGGCCGGGACGCAGTATTTT.

In this sample, this clonotype turned up many times. The chain combines TRBV2 with TRBJ2-5; D may be TRBD1 or TRBD2 (6 bases each). V gave up 8 bases and J gave up 2 bases, with 9 bases separating them. The length of the CDR3 is 12 residues. Germline loops: CDR1 SNHLY, CDR2 FYNNEI. In DNA form, the CDR3 reads TGTGCCAGCCGGAGGGGGCAAGAGACCCAGTACTTC. Translation gives CASRRGQETQYF.

The gene calls are TRBV5-1 and TRBJ2-3; the D is unclear. V was trimmed by 2 bases and J by 2 bases, leaving 9 bases between them. Germline loops: CDR1 SGHRS, CDR2 YFSETQ. The CDR3 is 14 residues long. CDR3 coding DNA: TGCGCCAGCAGCTTTGGTGGAGCCACAGATACGCAGTATTTT. It yields the protein CASSFGGATDTQYF.

Many counts were recorded for this clonotype. The chain employs TRBV20-1 and TRBJ2-3, with 9 bases lining up with TRBD1. With V trimmed by 4 bases and J by 3 bases, 8 bases remained unmatched. In germline, CDR1 is DFQATT, CDR2 SNEGSKA (reference sequence). The CDR3 sequence is 15 residues long. For the CDR3, the DNA is TGCAGTGCTAACAGGGGGCAGGGGGGAACAGATACGCAGTATTTT. Translating it yields CSANRGQGGTDTQYF.

This clonotype came up many times. The chain uses TRBV7-9 and TRBJ1-1; 9 positions agree with TRBD1. The germline V gene has CDR1 SEHNR and CDR2 FQNEAQ (reference sequence). The CDR3 loop spans 16 amino acids. The J segment lost 0 bases and the V segment lost 1 base, leaving 3 bases of the junction unmatched. As DNA, the CDR3 is TGTGCCAGCAGCTTAGGGGACAGGGCAATGAACACTGAAGCTTTCTTT. Protein product: CASSLGDRAMNTEAFF.

This clonotype was detected a few times. The rearrangement joins TRBV7-8 to TRBJ2-7; perhaps TRBD2 as D (7 bases). Between the trimmed V and J ends, which lost 5 bases and 4 bases, there was a span of 15 bases. CDR1 is SGHVS, CDR2 FQNEAQ, per germline. The CDR3 is 14 amino acids. The CDR3 coding sequence is TGTGCCAGCAGCCCAGTGGGGGGGCCTTACGAGCAGTACTTC. This gives the protein CASSPVGGPYEQYF.

This clonotype was seen at least ten times. The J gene is TRBJ2-5, the V gene TRBV7-2; no reliable D call. The germline V and J ends were trimmed by 8 bases and 5 bases, with 9 bases remaining between them. The CDR3 consists of 11 residues. Germline V gives CDR1 SGHTA, CDR2 FQGNSA. CDR3 protein: CASELLETQYF. The CDR3 coding sequence is TGTGCCAGCGAACTCCTCGAGACCCAGTACTTC.

This clonotype was recorded at least ten times. V gene TRBV7-2 combines with J gene TRBJ2-5, with D possibly TRBD2 on 7 matching bases. Deletions cut 2 bases from V and 3 bases from J, with 10 bases between. The germline V gene has CDR1 SGHTA and CDR2 FQGNSA. The CDR3 has 14 residues. CDR3 region: CASSLRGAEETQYF. The CDR3 nucleotides read TGTGCCAGCAGCTTACGGGGGGCCGAAGAGACCCAGTACTTC. The entire variable domain, with the rest obtained from reference TRBV7-2 and TRBJ2-5, is as follows: GAGVSQSPSNKVTEKGKDVELRCDPISGHTALYWYRQSLGQGLEFLIYFQGNSAPDKSGLPSDRFSAERTGGSVSTLTIQRTQQEDSAVYLCASSLRGAEETQYFGPGTRLLVL.

This clonotype was counted at least ten times. This chain uses TRBV7-9 with TRBJ1-1; 9 bases are a match to TRBD1. The CDR3 runs to 15 residues. V was clipped by 5 bases and J by 1 base; unmatched bases: 5. Germline-derived CDR1 and CDR2 are SEHNR and FQNEAQ (reference sequence). CDR3 in amino acids: CASSPQTGGNTEAFF. The CDR3 DNA reads as TGTGCCAGCAGCCCGCAGACAGGGGGGAACACTGAAGCTTTCTTT.

This clonotype was recorded many times. The chain has TRBV6-5 and TRBJ2-3, with D tentatively TRBD2 (5 bases). There are 14 residues in the CDR3. The germline CDR1 and CDR2 sequences are MNHEY and SVGAGI. V lost 6 bases, J lost 6 bases, and 16 bases lay in between. The CDR3 spells CASRPSFGEDTQYF. CDR3 nucleotides: TGTGCCAGCAGGCCTAGTTTTGGGGAGGATACGCAGTATTTT.

The chain is built from TRBV7-2 and TRBJ2-1; D might be TRBD1 (5 bases). V lost 7 bases and J 6 bases, leaving 19 bases between the germline ends. CDR3 length: 15 residues. Germline V gene sequence: CDR1 SGHTA, CDR2 FQGNSA. CDR3 nucleotide sequence: TGTGCCAGCAAAATGTGGGAAAGGGGAAGCAATGAGCAGTTCTTC. Residues: CASKMWERGSNEQFF.

This clonotype was recorded a few times. Given the absence of the conserved phenylalanine or tryptophan at the CDR3 end, a read error is likely. The gene calls are TRBV12-3 or TRBV12-4 and TRBJ2-5; D unresolved. V gave up 5 bases and J gave up 1 base, with 11 bases separating them. The length of the CDR3 is 14 residues. The CDR3 loop is CASSPLAAQETQYL. DNA for the CDR3: TGTGCCAGCAGTCCCCTGGCAGCCCAAGAGACCCAGTACCTC.

Many counts were recorded for this clonotype. The CDR3 nucleotides are TGTGCCAGCAGCGCTGGCTCAGGCCCTCAGCCCCAGCATTTT. Protein sequence: CASSAGSGPQPQHF. The chain combines TRBV9 with TRBJ1-5; D uncertain. This CDR3 spans 14 amino acids. CDR1 SGDLS and CDR2 YYNGEE come from the germline V gene. Deletions cut 3 bases from V and 6 bases from J, with 13 bases between. Looking up the rest from reference TRBV9 and TRBJ1-5 gives the full variable domain: DSGVTQTPKHLITATGQRVTLRCSPRSGDLSVYWYQQSLDQGLQFLIQYYNGEERAKGNILERFSAQQFPDLHSELNLSSLELGDSALYFCASSAGSGPQPQHFGDGTRLSIL.

This clonotype was counted many times. This chain connects TRBV6-2 or TRBV6-3 to TRBJ1-1, with 7 bases lining up with TRBD1. Trimming at V came to 0 bases and at J to 10 bases, leaving 8 bases not matched to a gene. The CDR3 covers 14 residues. Per the germline V gene, CDR1 is MNHEY and CDR2 is SVGEGT. The CDR3, as DNA: TGTGCCAGCAGTTACTCCGGACAGGCCCGAGGAGCTTTCTTT. Its protein product is CASSYSGQARGAFF.

This clonotype appeared many times. The DNA for the CDR3 is TGTGCCAGCGCCTACGAAACAGGAGGGCGAGAGACCCAGTACTTC. Amino acid sequence: CASAYETGGRETQYF. The chain joins TRBV7-8 to TRBJ2-5; TRBD2 is a possible D gene (6 bases). Germline CDR1 is SGHVS and CDR2 is FQNEAQ. V was trimmed by 8 bases and J by 4 bases, leaving 20 bases between them. The CDR3 runs 15 residues.

J is TRBJ2-7 and V is TRBV10-3; D is unclear. The ends were cut back, 0 bases at V and 6 bases at J, with 12 bases in the middle. This CDR3 has 14 amino acids. Germline V gene sequence: CDR1 ENHRY, CDR2 SYGVKD. The CDR3 is CAISESWQRGEQYF. In DNA form, the CDR3 reads TGTGCCATCAGTGAGTCGTGGCAGCGAGGCGAGCAGTACTTC.

The table lists this clonotype with many counts. The chain has TRBV20-1 and TRBJ1-6; TRBD1 aligns across 8 bases. Trimming removed 5 bases from V and 8 bases from J; junction bases left unmatched: 11. This CDR3 comprises 15 residues. CDR1 is DFQATT, CDR2 SNEGSKA, per germline (reference sequence). The CDR3 nucleotides read TGCAGTGCTCCTACGGCAGGGGGCTGGGATTCACCCCTCCACTTT. Its translation is CSAPTAGGWDSPLHF.